This is a list of T cell receptor beta chains from one sample in a study of T cell repertoires in cytomegalovirus infection. TCRdb re-called the reads with MiXCR, one entry per CDR3 protein. The repertoire consists of 200,000 or so distinct CDR3 sequences, with under 30% occurring once and the leading ten covering under 35%. What was sequenced was PBMCs. These receptors came from a human donor in good health (CMV status not recorded). Some clones in this sample may be carry-over from other donors' samples. CDR3s include the opening cysteine and the closing phenylalanine or tryptophan. The D gene is left open where the match is weak. Clone size is not always given. Where it is, it says once, few, many or a class for expanded clones.

TRBJ2-1 TRBD1 - TRBV7-3 CASSQGQGANNEQFF TGTGCCAGCAGCCAGGGACAGGGGGCCAACAATGAGCAGTTCTTC
TRBJ1-2 - - TRBV6-2/TRBV6-3 CASSDGPRGYTF TGTGCCAGCAGCGACGGACCACGGGGCTACACCTTC
TRBJ1-6 - few TRBV7-2 CASSSPPGGVNSPLHF TGTGCCAGCAGCTCCCCCCCGGGGGGGGTAAATTCACCCCTCCACTTT
TRBJ1-5 - few TRBV6-6 CASSYSTDSNQPQHF TGTGCCAGCAGTTACTCGACAGATAGCAATCAGCCCCAGCATTTT
TRBJ2-7 - - TRBV15 CATTQTEGYEQYF TGTGCCACCACCCAGACAGAAGGATACGAGCAGTACTTC
TRBJ1-6 TRBD1 once TRBV19 CASTQDRDNSPLHF TGTGCCAGTACCCAGGACAGGGATAATTCACCCCTCCACTTT
TRBJ1-5 - - TRBV15 CATSRAPTNQPQHF TGTGCCACCAGCAGAGCGCCTACCAATCAGCCCCAGCATTTT
TRBJ2-7 - - TRBV5-1 CASSGDASYEQYF TGCGCCAGCAGCGGGGACGCGTCCTACGAGCAGTACTTC
TRBJ1-2 TRBD1 - TRBV7-9 CASSFAGTGEDYGYTF TGTGCCAGCAGCTTCGCCGGGACAGGGGAGGACTATGGCTACACCTTC
TRBJ1-6 - many TRBV7-2 CASSSDSNDLPLHF TGTGCCAGCAGCTCGGACAGCAATGACTTACCCCTCCACTTT
TRBJ2-5 - few TRBV5-4 CASSLGGQDETQYF TGTGCCAGCAGCTTGGGGGGCCAAGACGAGACCCAGTACTTC
TRBJ2-3 TRBD2 - TRBV3-1 CASSLLAGGTSTDTQYF TGTGCCAGCAGTCTTCTAGCGGGGGGGACTAGCACAGATACGCAGTATTTT
TRBJ2-1 - few TRBV10-3 CAISARADEQFF TGTGCCATCAGTGCCAGGGCGGATGAGCAGTTCTTC
TRBJ2-7 - few TRBV6-2/TRBV6-3 CASAPAGQGSYEQYF TGTGCCAGCGCCCCGGCCGGGCAGGGTTCCTACGAGCAGTACTTC
TRBJ1-1 - - TRBV6-8 CASSYSKNTEAFF TGTGCCAGCAGTTACTCGAAAAACACTGAAGCTTTCTTT
TRBJ2-2 - - TRBV12-5 CASGIGRVLTGELFF TGTGCTAGTGGTATCGGCAGGGTCCTCACCGGGGAGCTGTTTTTT
TRBJ1-3 - - TRBV18 CASSPPIGNSGNTIYF TGTGCCAGCTCACCACCGATCGGGAACTCTGGAAACACCATATATTTT
TRBJ2-7 - few TRBV12-3/TRBV12-4 CASSFDPSSYEQYF TGTGCCAGCAGTTTTGACCCTAGCTCCTACGAGCAGTACTTC
TRBJ1-6 - few TRBV27 CASSPSAGLGNSPLHF TGTGCCAGCAGTCCCTCCGCAGGCCTCGGGAATTCACCCCTCCACTTT
TRBJ2-7 - - TRBV25-1 CASRGEVVSGGQYF TGTGCCAGCCGTGGTGAGGTTGTCTCGGGCGGGCAGTACTTC
TRBJ1-2 - many TRBV7-3 CASSPNPGGRDYGYTF TGTGCCAGCAGCCCCAACCCGGGGGGGAGGGATTATGGCTACACCTTC
TRBJ1-1 - many TRBV19 CASTGLGGTEAFF TGTGCCAGTACAGGGTTGGGCGGCACTGAAGCTTTCTTT
TRBJ2-2 - few TRBV7-2 CASSLEPLRSTGELFF TGTGCCAGCAGCTTAGAGCCGCTACGTTCTACCGGGGAGCTGTTTTTT
TRBJ1-5 - - TRBV7-3 CASSREVGGRGNQPQHF TGTGCCAGCAGCCGCGAAGTGGGGGGCCGGGGTAATCAGCCCCAGCATTTT
TRBJ2-7 - - TRBV23-1 CASTLIQNYEQYF TGCGCCAGCACTCTGATCCAGAATTACGAGCAGTACTTC
TRBJ2-5 - - TRBV29-1 CSDIVAAQETQYF TGCAGCGATATTGTCGCAGCCCAAGAGACCCAGTACTTC
TRBJ2-5 - few TRBV10-3 CAIGPEGANQETQYF TGTGCCATCGGTCCGGAGGGGGCGAACCAAGAGACCCAGTACTTC
TRBJ2-5 - - TRBV29-1 CSVVSGQETQYF TGCAGCGTTGTCAGTGGACAAGAGACCCAGTACTTC
TRBJ1-1 - many TRBV7-8 CASSADRNTEAFF TGTGCCAGCAGCGCCGACAGGAACACTGAAGCTTTCTTT
TRBJ1-1 - - TRBV7-2 CASSLWRGGSEAFF TGTGCCAGCAGCTTATGGAGGGGGGGGTCTGAAGCTTTCTTT
TRBJ2-3 - few TRBV7-9 CASSFGGNTQYF TGTGCCAGCAGCTTCGGGGGAAATACGCAGTATTTT
TRBJ2-7 TRBD1 - TRBV7-3 CASSYEQGAISEQYF TGTGCCAGCAGCTACGAACAGGGGGCGATCTCCGAGCAGTACTTC
TRBJ2-5 - few TRBV6-2/TRBV6-3 CASSLWEETQYF TGTGCCAGCAGCCTCTGGGAAGAGACCCAGTACTTC
TRBJ2-5 - few TRBV12-5 CASGLLGVLRETQYF TGTGCTAGTGGTTTATTGGGAGTTCTTAGGGAGACCCAGTACTTC
TRBJ2-5 TRBD2 - TRBV20-1 CSATRLAGAGETQYF TGCAGTGCTACTAGACTAGCGGGGGCGGGAGAGACCCAGTACTTC
TRBJ2-7 - few TRBV6-5 CASSYSLERANEQYF TGTGCCAGCAGTTACTCCCTAGAGAGGGCAAACGAGCAGTACTTC
TRBJ2-5 - - TRBV7-2 CASSKRGLETQYF TGTGCCAGCAGCAAAAGGGGTTTGGAGACCCAGTACTTC
TRBJ2-5 - - TRBV6-6 CASSVFATGSQETQYF TGTGCCAGCAGCGTTTTCGCAACAGGTTCCCAAGAGACCCAGTACTTC
TRBJ1-1 TRBD1 - TRBV18 CASSSNRGLDTEAFF TGTGCCAGCTCATCGAACAGGGGGCTGGACACTGAAGCTTTCTTT
TRBJ2-7 TRBD2 - TRBV6-6 CASTAGGAYEQYF TGTGCCAGCACCGCGGGGGGGGCCTACGAGCAGTACTTC
TRBJ1-2 TRBD1 - TRBV2 CASSPDRGGDGYTF TGTGCCAGCAGTCCCGACAGGGGAGGTGATGGCTACACCTTC
TRBJ1-5 - - TRBV2 CASSGGGPPQHF TGTGCCAGCAGTGGAGGAGGGCCGCCCCAGCATTTT
TRBJ2-5 TRBD1 - TRBV12-3/TRBV12-4 CASSLVGTGETQYF TGTGCCAGCAGTTTAGTCGGGACAGGGGAGACCCAGTACTTC
TRBJ2-7 - - TRBV6-8 CASNTASAYEQYF TGTGCCAGCAACACCGCGTCGGCCTACGAGCAGTACTTC
TRBJ2-1 - - TRBV30 CAWTAGSSYNEQFF TGTGCCTGGACCGCGGGATCCAGTTACAATGAGCAGTTCTTC
TRBJ1-1 - once TRBV5-4 CASSLSANLNTEAFF TGTGCCAGCAGCTTGTCGGCCAACCTAAACACTGAAGCTTTCTTT
TRBJ1-3 - few TRBV30 CAWSVQGDSGNTIYF TGTGCCTGGAGTGTACAGGGAGACTCTGGAAACACCATATATTTT
TRBJ2-7 TRBD2 many TRBV7-2 CASSLAGTSDYEQYF TGTGCCAGCAGTCTTGCGGGGACTAGCGATTACGAGCAGTACTTC
TRBJ1-5 TRBD1 - TRBV7-2 CASSQGQGARQPQHF TGTGCCAGCAGCCAGGGACAGGGGGCACGGCAGCCCCAGCATTTT
TRBJ2-7 - - TRBV25-1 CASSSLLGQYDHEQYF TGTGCCAGCAGTTCCCTCTTAGGACAGTACGATCACGAGCAGTACTTC
TRBJ2-5 TRBD2 - TRBV6-1 CASSEGDSGVETQYF TGTGCCAGCAGTGAAGGGGATAGCGGGGTAGAGACCCAGTACTTC
TRBJ2-7 TRBD1 few TRBV15 CATSRARDRTGGQPEQYF TGTGCCACCAGCAGAGCCAGGGATCGGACAGGGGGCCAACCGGAGCAGTACTTC
TRBJ2-2 - few TRBV12-3/TRBV12-4 CASRPFVGHTGELFF TGTGCCAGCAGACCCTTCGTGGGTCACACCGGGGAGCTGTTTTTT
TRBJ1-2 - - TRBV12-3/TRBV12-4 CASSTLTGTYGYTF TGTGCCAGCAGTACTCTGACAGGTACCTATGGCTACACCTTC
TRBJ1-6 - few TRBV5-1 CASSLSPESYSPLHF TGCGCCAGCAGCTTGAGTCCGGAAAGTTATTCACCCCTCCACTTT